The 23 T cell receptor beta chains below come from one sample, sequenced in a study of PD-1 and CTLA-4 blockade in melanoma. This table comes from immunoSEQ multiplex PCR, and its TCRdb copy is limited to in-frame clones, with some not included. The sample yields over 5,500 clones, 80% seen once. The sequenced sample was CD8+ T cells from peripheral blood, obtained before anti-PD-1 treatment. These receptors were taken from a human donor with melanoma.

The chain has TRBV6-5 and TRBJ1-5; 7 positions match TRBD1. The V and J ends lost 4 bases and 6 bases, in that order; junction bases with no gene match: 9. Germline-derived CDR1 and CDR2 are MNHEY and SVGAGI. This CDR3 has 15 amino acids. CDR3 region: CASSSEGAMGQPQHF. DNA for the CDR3: TGTGCCAGCAGTTCGGAGGGGGCGATGGGTCAGCCCCAGCATTTT.

This clone was picked up one time. The chain links TRBV27 to TRBJ1-5; D not resolved. The CDR3 runs 14 residues. Trimming shortened V by 8 bases and J by 7 bases, and 18 bases separated the two germline ends. Germline CDR1 is MNHEY and CDR2 is SMNVEV (reference sequence). The CDR3 loop is CASGTTPVIQPQHF. DNA for the CDR3: TGTGCCAGCGGTACTACACCGGTGATCCAGCCCCAGCATTTT.

The V gene is TRBV7-9, the J gene TRBJ2-3; no firm D call. This CDR3 spans 12 amino acids. Trimming left V 0 bases short and J 7 bases short, with 5 bases between. In germline, CDR1 is SEHNR, CDR2 FQNEAQ (reference sequence). The CDR3: CASSLALYTQYF. CDR3 nucleotide sequence: TGTGCCAGCAGCTTAGCGCTCTATACGCAGTATTTT.

The chain uses TRBV29-1 and TRBJ1-2; a weak D match, TRBD1 (5 bases). The CDR3 contains 14 residues. The V gene lost 4 bases and the J gene lost 2 bases, with 14 bases spanning the gap. Germline V gene lookup returns CDR1 SQVTM and CDR2 ANQGSEA. The CDR3 nucleotides read TGCAGCGTTGTCTTCCAGGGCGGGAACTATGGCTACACCTTC. It codes for CSVVFQGGNYGYTF. Variable domain in full (rest from reference TRBV29-1 and TRBJ1-2): SAVISQKPSRDICQRGTSLTIQCQVDSQVTMMFWYRQQPGQSLTLIATANQGSEATYESGFVIDKFPISRPNLTFSTLTVSNMSPEDSSIYLCSVVFQGGNYGYTFGSGTRLTVV.

The rearrangement joins TRBV11-3 to TRBJ2-5; 8 nucleotides agree with TRBD2. Germline V gives CDR1 SGHNT, CDR2 YENEEA. V lost 9 bases and J lost 5; bases outside the gene matches: 8. The CDR3 spans 13 residues. The CDR3, as DNA: TGTGCCAGTAAGACTAGCGCTTTGGAGACCCAGTACTTC. This gives the protein CASKTSALETQYF.

The rearrangement uses TRBV7-2 and TRBJ1-1; no clear D. This CDR3 spans 13 amino acids. Deletions cut 5 bases from V and 0 bases from J, with 7 bases between. Germline CDR1 and CDR2: SGHTA and FQGNSA. DNA of the CDR3: TGTGCCAGCAGCCTTAGACTGAACACTGAAGCTTTCTTT. It is translated as CASSLRLNTEAFF.

The DNA for the CDR3 is TGTGCCAGCAGCTTGTCTAGCGGGAGAAATGAGCAGTTCTTC. This codes for CASSLSSGRNEQFF. V gene TRBV5-6 combines with J gene TRBJ2-1; 10 bases line up with TRBD2. CDR3 length: 14 amino acids. V dropped 1 base and J dropped 7; count of bases not matched to a gene: 2. In germline, CDR1 is SGHDT, CDR2 YYEEEE.

The J gene is TRBJ1-1, the V gene TRBV5-6; no clear D gene. The CDR3 has 12 residues. The V and J ends lost 6 bases and 4 bases respectively, with 10 bases between them. Germline assignment: CDR1 SGHDT and CDR2 YYEEEE. CDR3 region: CASTSAGTEAFF. The CDR3 DNA follows: TGTGCCAGCACCTCAGCAGGCACTGAAGCTTTCTTT.

The DNA of the CDR3 is TGTGCCAGCAGCTCCGCCAGGCACACAGATACGCAGTATTTT. It yields the protein CASSSARHTDTQYF. The genes are TRBV7-9 and TRBJ2-3, with D unclear. From germline, CDR1 is SEHNR and CDR2 FQNEAQ (reference sequence). V lost 4 bases to trimming and J lost 2 bases, with 10 bases between them. This CDR3 spans 14 amino acids.

J is TRBJ1-3 and V is TRBV13; D is ambiguous. In germline, CDR1 is PRHDT, CDR2 FYEKMQ (reference sequence). The length of the CDR3 is 15 residues. With 5 bases removed from V and 4 bases from J, the gap between germline ends came to 15 bases. CDR3 in DNA: TGTGCCAGCAGCCCTCGGAGGGCGGCAGGAAACACCATATATTTT. This codes for CASSPRRAAGNTIYF. Full variable domain (remainder filled in from reference TRBV13 and TRBJ1-3): AAGVIQSPRHLIKEKRETATLKCYPIPRHDTVYWYQQGPGQDPQFLISFYEKMQSDKGSIPDRFSAQQFSDYHSELNMSSLELGDSALYFCASSPRRAAGNTIYFGEGSWLTVV.

This clone was counted a single time. J is TRBJ1-4 and V is TRBV5-8; D is unresolved. The CDR3 runs to 15 residues. The germline V gene encodes CDR1 SGHTS and CDR2 YDEGEE. V gave up 0 bases and J gave up 5 bases, with 11 bases separating them. The CDR3 is CASSLDGSPNEKLFF. DNA of the CDR3: TGTGCCAGCAGCTTGGATGGCAGCCCCAATGAAAAACTGTTTTTT.

The rearrangement joins TRBV5-5 to TRBJ1-1; D gene ambiguous. Germline values: CDR1 SGHKS, CDR2 YYEKEE (reference sequence). The CDR3 is 12 amino acids. V was clipped by 1 base and J by 5 bases, with 6 bases between them. The CDR3 DNA sequence: TGTGCCAGCAGCTTGTTAGTTACTGAAGCTTTCTTT. Amino acids: CASSLLVTEAFF.

This clone was detected only a few times. This sequence joins TRBV5-1 and TRBJ2-7; 9 bases map to TRBD1. The ends lost 3 bases at V and 3 bases at J; junction bases unmatched: 4. This CDR3 contains 14 residues. CDR1 and CDR2 from the germline V gene are SGHRS and YFSETQ. CDR3 loop: CASSSLTGGYEQYF. Written as DNA, the CDR3 is TGCGCCAGCAGCTCCCTGACAGGGGGCTACGAGCAGTACTTC. Looking up the rest from reference TRBV5-1 and TRBJ2-7 gives the full variable domain: KAGVTQTPRYLIKTRGQQVTLSCSPISGHRSVSWYQQTPGQGLQFLFEYFSETQRNKGNFPGRFSGRQFSNSRSEMNVSTLELGDSALYLCASSSLTGGYEQYFGPGTRLTVT.

This chain connects TRBV19 to TRBJ2-7; D could derive from TRBD1 or TRBD2 (5 bases each). CDR1 is LNHDA and CDR2 is SQIVND in the germline V gene (reference sequence). The CDR3 covers 13 residues. V was pared by 11 bases and J by 3 bases, with 17 bases between. The CDR3: CAVSAGALYEQYF. The CDR3 bases are TGTGCCGTAAGCGCCGGGGCCCTCTACGAGCAGTACTTC.

The chain recombines TRBV7-2 with TRBJ2-1; 11 nucleotides match TRBD2. The germline V gene has CDR1 SGHTA and CDR2 FQGNSA. V trimming: 5 bases; J trimming: 8 bases; junction bases outside the gene matches: 8. The CDR3 extends over 15 amino acids. The DNA for the CDR3 is TGTGCCAGCAGCCCCTTAGCGGGAGGGCTGGATGAGCAGTTCTTC. Translating it yields CASSPLAGGLDEQFF.

The genes are TRBV7-2 and TRBJ2-7; D call uncertain. CDR1 SGHTA and CDR2 FQGNSA come from the germline V gene. V was pared by 2 bases and J by 3 bases, with 14 bases between. The CDR3 is 15 residues long. The CDR3 sequence: CASSLYGGSYYEQYF. CDR3 DNA sequence: TGTGCCAGCAGCTTATATGGCGGCTCCTACTACGAGCAGTACTTC. The full variable domain, rest sourced from reference TRBV7-2 and TRBJ2-7, is GAGVSQSPSNKVTEKGKDVELRCDPISGHTALYWYRQSLGQGLEFLIYFQGNSAPDKSGLPSDRFSAERTGGSVSTLTIQRTQQEDSAVYLCASSLYGGSYYEQYFGPGTRLTVT.

The J gene is TRBJ2-2, the V gene TRBV7-2; D remains ambiguous. The V end was cut by 1 base, the J end by 4 bases, with 7 bases between. The CDR3 is 14 amino acids. Germline CDR1 SGHTA, CDR2 FQGNSA. CDR3 bases: TGTGCCAGCAGCTTAGGCGCGACCACCGGGGAGCTGTTTTTT. It encodes CASSLGATTGELFF.

The chain is built from TRBV19 and TRBJ1-5, with a possible D match to TRBD1 (6 bases). The CDR3 contains 14 residues. V lost 6 bases and J 2 bases, leaving 11 bases between the germline ends. In germline, CDR1 is LNHDA, CDR2 SQIVND (reference sequence). The CDR3 sequence: CASRLGAGNQPQHF. For the CDR3, the DNA is TGTGCCAGTAGGTTGGGGGCTGGCAATCAGCCCCAGCATTTT. Supplemented by reference TRBV19 and TRBJ1-5, the full variable domain reads DGGITQSPKYLFRKEGQNVTLSCEQNLNHDAMYWYRQDPGQGLRLIYYSQIVNDFQKGDIAEGYSVSREKKESFPLTVTSAQKNPTAFYLCASRLGAGNQPQHFGDGTRLSIL.

The chain carries TRBV7-9 and TRBJ1-5; tentatively, D is TRBD1 (6 bases). This CDR3 is 14 amino acids long. Looked up from germline, CDR1 is SEHNR and CDR2 is FQNEAQ (reference sequence). V lost 6 bases and J 3 bases, leaving 12 bases between the germline ends. CDR3 amino acids: CASRATGNNQPQHF. DNA of the CDR3: TGTGCCAGCAGGGCTACAGGGAACAATCAGCCCCAGCATTTT.

Only a few counts were recorded for this clone. This chain joins TRBV6-6 and TRBJ1-6; perhaps TRBD1 as D (5 bases). Germline CDR1 is MNHNY and CDR2 is SVGAGI (reference sequence). Trimming removed 8 bases at V and 10 bases at J, with 30 bases between. The CDR3 loop spans 18 amino acids. The CDR3 DNA reads TGTGCCAGCCGTCCGTTGGGCAGGGAAAGGGGCTGGATGTCACCCCTCCACTTT. Translated, it gives CASRPLGRERGWMSPLHF.

The chain employs TRBV2 and TRBJ1-1, with 7 bases matching TRBD1. The CDR3 sequence is 12 residues long. Germline V CDR1 and CDR2: SNHLY, FYNNEI. With V trimmed by 6 bases and J by 7 bases, 5 bases remained unmatched. This CDR3 is CASSPGQLEAFF. The DNA of the CDR3 is TGTGCCAGCAGCCCGGGACAGCTTGAAGCTTTCTTT.

In this sample, this clone turned up once. V is TRBV6-5 and J is TRBJ2-3; possibly TRBD1 for D (5 bases). V lost 7 bases and J 2 bases, leaving 16 bases between the germline ends. The CDR3 has 15 amino acids. Germline CDR1 reads MNHEY; CDR2 reads SVGAGI. DNA of the CDR3: TGTGCCAGCACCCTCAGGGCAGAACACACAGATACGCAGTATTTT. Its protein product is CASTLRAEHTDTQYF.

This chain joins TRBV5-6 and TRBJ1-6; D gene uncertain. Looked up from germline, CDR1 is SGHDT and CDR2 is YYEEEE. The CDR3 has 15 amino acids. Trimming cost V 0 bases and J 8 bases, with 12 bases left between them. The CDR3, as DNA: TGTGCCAGCAGCTTGGGAAACCCTGGTGATTCACCCCTCCACTTT. Its translation is CASSLGNPGDSPLHF. Using reference TRBV5-6 and TRBJ1-6 for the parts outside the CDR3, the full variable domain is DAGVTQSPTHLIKTRGQQVTLRCSPKSGHDTVSWYQQALGQGPQFIFQYYEEEERQRGNFPDRFSGHQFPNYSSELNVNALLLGDSALYLCASSLGNPGDSPLHFGNGTRLTVT.